This T cell receptor beta chain was captured by sequencing in a study of blood T cell repertoires in COVID-19. As for the study in general: Material from acute and convalescent COVID-19 was sourced from the United States, Italy and Spain.

The V and J ends lost 3 bases and 4 bases, in that order; junction bases with no gene match: 6. Germline V gives CDR1 KGHSH, CDR2 LQKENI. This CDR3 has 15 residues. The protocol was immunoSEQ multiplex PCR, while the TCRdb copy is restricted to in-frame clones and leaves out a portion. The profile shows about 130,000 clones, 70% to 90% of them singletons. The chain recombines TRBV18 with TRBJ2-5; TRBD1 matches at 9 bases. This receptor was identified in a woman aged 45-59 years who had recovered from COVID-19. The specimen sequenced was peripheral blood. The CDR3 reads CASSPLQGAGETQYF. For the CDR3, the DNA is TGTGCCAGCTCACCGCTACAGGGGGCCGGAGAGACCCAGTACTTC.